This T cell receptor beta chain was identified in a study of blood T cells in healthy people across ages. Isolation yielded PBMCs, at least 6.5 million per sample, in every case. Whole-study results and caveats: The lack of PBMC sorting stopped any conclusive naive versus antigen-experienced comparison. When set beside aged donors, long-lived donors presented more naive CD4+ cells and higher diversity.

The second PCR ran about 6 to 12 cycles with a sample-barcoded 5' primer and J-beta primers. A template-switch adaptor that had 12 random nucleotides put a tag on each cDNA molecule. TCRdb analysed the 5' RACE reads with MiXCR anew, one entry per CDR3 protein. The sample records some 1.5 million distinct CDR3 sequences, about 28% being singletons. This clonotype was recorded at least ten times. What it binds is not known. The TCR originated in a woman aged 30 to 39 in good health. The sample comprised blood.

The CDR3 bases are TGTGCCAGCCAACCGGGACTAGCGGGAGGCGAGCAGTACTTC. Translated, it gives CASQPGLAGGEQYF. The chain couples TRBV7-2 to TRBJ2-7, with 15 bases lining up with TRBD2. The ends lost 8 bases at V and 6 bases at J; junction bases unmatched: 5. CDR3 size: 14 residues. Germline V gene lookup returns CDR1 SGHTA and CDR2 FQGNSA.